Listed below are T cell receptor beta chains from one sample, sequenced in a study of CXCR3-negative and CXCR3-positive naive CD8 T cells. Reprocessing the 5' RACE reads, TCRdb reports a single entry for every CDR3 protein and omits DNA. The table gives 100,000 to 150,000 distinct CDR3 sequences; the top ten clones make up 0.25% to 0.35% of it. Sequences were obtained from naive CXCR3- CD8+ T cells from blood. All receptors derive from a human donor in good health. Some clones in this sample may be carry-over from other donors' samples. The CDR3 runs from the conserved cysteine through the conserved F or W.

TRBV7-2,TRBJ2-1,CASSIGLAGVDNEQFF
TRBV2,TRBJ2-1,CASCTSGSLSSYNEQFF
TRBV29-1,TRBJ2-2,CSVEVRGQGATGELFF
TRBV7-9,TRBJ2-5,CASSFMGQGFPQETQYF
TRBV27,TRBJ2-1,CASSLHGGALDEQFF
TRBV28,TRBJ2-6,CASSSPTLGLALSGANVLTF
TRBV15,TRBJ2-2,CATSRDQAPRTGELFF
TRBV28,TRBJ2-7,CASSSRSGTASYEQYF
TRBV6-2/TRBV6-3,TRBJ1-1,CASSLTPGNTEAFF
TRBV5-1,TRBJ2-5,CASSSRGGQQETQYF
TRBV29-1,TRBJ1-1,CSAELGSSTEAFF
TRBV7-6,TRBJ2-3,CASSLEQGVLSTTDTQYF
TRBV27,TRBJ1-2,CASSLNGPGGYTF
TRBV9,TRBJ1-1,CASSPQGDATEAFF
TRBV5-1,TRBJ1-1,CASSLETVMNTEAFF
TRBV11-2,TRBJ2-4,CASSDEPGGAKNIQYF